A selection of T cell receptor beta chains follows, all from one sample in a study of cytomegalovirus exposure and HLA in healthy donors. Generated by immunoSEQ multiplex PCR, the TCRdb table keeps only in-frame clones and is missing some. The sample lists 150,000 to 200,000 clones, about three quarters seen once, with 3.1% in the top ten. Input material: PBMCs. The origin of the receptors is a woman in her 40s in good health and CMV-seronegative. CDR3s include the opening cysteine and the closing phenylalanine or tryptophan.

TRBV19	CASRGPGQTYEQYF
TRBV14	CASSPGTGVLSEKLFF
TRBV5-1	CASSLNSRTTYEGGYTF
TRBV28	CASSFGGSGRTEAFF
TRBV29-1	CSANSGQANYGYTF
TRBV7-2	CASSPGGNTIYF
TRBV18	CASSPPGRGDNNEQFF
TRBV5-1	CASSFGTGGRDEQFF
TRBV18	CASSPGQSYGYTF
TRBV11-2	CASSFVGGPGKTQYF
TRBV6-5	CATGLSTASGNTIYF
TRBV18	CASSLIRTGNTGELFF
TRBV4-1	CASSQREVYGYTF
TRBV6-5	CASSYSTSGWTEAFF
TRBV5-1	CASRVFGAGVYDYTF
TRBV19	CASSRGTGGSYEQYF
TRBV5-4	CASSYTGTYQEAQYF
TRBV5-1	CASSLAPTGGDYGYTF
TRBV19	CASSRGQGQETQYF
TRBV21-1	CASSRQGASTAFF
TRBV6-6	CASSWGRGSNQPQHF
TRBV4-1	CASSHGQGWGDNEQFF
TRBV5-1	CASSLDGGKYF
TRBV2	CASSVYSFGELFF
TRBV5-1	CASSVSRQGAETQYF
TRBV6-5	CASSPSGTIYGYTF
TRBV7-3	CASSSDGETQYF
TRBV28	CASSLGQHNEKLFF
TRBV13	CASSATTGYGANVLTF
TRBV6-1	CASSEWSGSGGADTQYF
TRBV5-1	CASSDGLAGGPGELFF
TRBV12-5	CASGLSGGSNQPQHF
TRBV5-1	CASSLEGGGYGYTF
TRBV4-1	CASSHAGTTYEQYF
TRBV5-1	CASSFRTGQGNNEQFF
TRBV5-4	CASSRGPETQYF
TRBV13	CASSSGANLNEQFF
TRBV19	CASSRDREANYGYTF
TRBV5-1	CASSLGPASGGYTF
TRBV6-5	CASTPYLSTEAFF
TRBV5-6	CASSRQGVDEQYF